Listed below are T cell receptor beta chains from one sample, sequenced in a study of T cells after yellow fever vaccination. MiXCR, run by TCRdb on the 5' RACE reads, gives a single entry per CDR3 protein. The sample records 45,000 to 65,000 distinct CDR3 sequences, approximately 7% being singletons. Material: CD8+ T cells not binding an NS4B(214-222) dextramer, sorted from PBMCs, obtained roughly 46 days after the first yellow fever vaccination. The receptors here all came from a man between 18 and 29 years old who received the YFV17D yellow fever vaccine. Each CDR3 is given with its conserved first and last residue.

V gene,J gene,CDR3 protein
TRBV6-5,TRBJ2-5,CASSYGAGRQETQYF
TRBV10-3,TRBJ2-1,CAISEPGLLAYNEQFF
TRBV7-8,TRBJ2-7,CASSSPLAGYEQYF
TRBV5-6,TRBJ2-2,CAISLFLARANTGELFF
TRBV2,TRBJ2-2,CACCLAWGQGFIATGELFF
TRBV7-8,TRBJ1-4,CASSSPGGLGEKLFF
TRBV4-2,TRBJ1-5,CASSQEAVSNQPQHF
TRBV6-1,TRBJ1-4,CASSRSWGEKLFF
TRBV7-2,TRBJ2-7,CASSLSAGTIYEQYF
TRBV6-6,TRBJ1-1,CASTFPPSTEAFF
TRBV27,TRBJ2-4,CASSLSGVRGNIQYF
TRBV7-9,TRBJ2-5,CASSLVADQETQYF
TRBV4-1,TRBJ1-5,CASSLSGQRGQPQHF
TRBV27,TRBJ2-7,CASSQQGYEQYF
TRBV29-1,TRBJ2-1,CSGRAGGPNEQFF
TRBV7-8,TRBJ1-1,CASSHDPVGGNTEAFF
TRBV5-1,TRBJ2-1,CASSSALQDSYNEQFF
TRBV7-9,TRBJ1-4,CASSSLRTMNEKLFF
TRBV7-9,TRBJ1-4,CASSPQGPGGVKLFF
TRBV4-2,TRBJ1-5,CASSQEGTGGSNQPQHF
TRBV19,TRBJ1-6,CASRGQFGSYNSPLHF
TRBV5-1,TRBJ2-2,CASSYNTGELFF
TRBV5-4,TRBJ2-2,CASSLAGSMGPGELFF
TRBV5-6,TRBJ2-1,CASSLIRYPFNEQFF
TRBV4-1,TRBJ1-1,CASSQAQGGTEAFF
TRBV21-1,TRBJ1-1,CASSKVGHRNTEAFF
TRBV6-4,TRBJ1-1,CASSDSTLEMNTEAFF
TRBV29-1,TRBJ2-3,CSVQGPGAKYTQYF
TRBV29-1,TRBJ2-5,CSVVALGETQYF
TRBV20-1,TRBJ2-7,CSARDLSGGTSYEQYF
TRBV4-3,TRBJ2-2,CASSQDRDRGQTGELFF
TRBV6-2/TRBV6-3,TRBJ2-4,CASSPDRGPKNIQYF
TRBV19,TRBJ1-2,CASSIDDSISYGYTF
TRBV5-1,TRBJ2-1,CASSFGTGKNEQFF
TRBV5-6,TRBJ2-6,CASGFGTGANVLTF
TRBV6-1,TRBJ2-5,CASSTQGRETQYF